Listed here is a single T cell receptor beta chain. Its specificity is unknown. This specimen includes other DNA sequences encoding the same CDR3. The repertoire was sequenced with immunoSEQ multiplex PCR; TCRdb's copy has only in-frame clones and lacks some. The sample has some 130,000 clones; roughly nine tenths are singletons. Trimming cost V 3 bases and J 6 bases; bases outside gene matches: 4. Germline lookup yields CDR1 LNHDA and CDR2 SQIVND (reference sequence). The length of the CDR3 is 13 residues. The record originates from a study of T cell responses to AZD1222 COVID-19 vaccine. Study-wide points: Baseline serostatus was positive in only six AZD1222 recipients.

J is TRBJ2-7 and V is TRBV19, with 8 bases fitting TRBD1. Source: peripheral blood, taken on day 0 of AZD1222 vaccination. This clonotype was sampled from an adult in good health. DNA of the CDR3: TGTGCCAGTAGTATGGGGACAGGCTCCGAGCAGTACTTC. It yields the protein CASSMGTGSEQYF. The full variable domain, rest sourced from reference TRBV19 and TRBJ2-7, is DGGITQSPKYLFRKEGQNVTLSCEQNLNHDAMYWYRQDPGQGLRLIYYSQIVNDFQKGDIAEGYSVSREKKESFPLTVTSAQKNPTAFYLCASSMGTGSEQYFGPGTRLTVT.